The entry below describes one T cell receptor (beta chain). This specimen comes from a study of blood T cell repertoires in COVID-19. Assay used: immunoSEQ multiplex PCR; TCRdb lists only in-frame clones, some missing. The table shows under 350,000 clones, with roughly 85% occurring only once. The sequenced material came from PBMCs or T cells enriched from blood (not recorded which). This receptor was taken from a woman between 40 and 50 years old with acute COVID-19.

As DNA, the CDR3 is TGCGCCAGCAGCCAAGATCGGTCGAACACTGAAGCTTTCTTT. It specifies CASSQDRSNTEAFF. The chain is built from TRBV4-3 and TRBJ1-1, with D unresolved. CDR1 and CDR2 (germline): LGHNA, YSLEER. This CDR3 region has 14 residues. V lost 0 bases, J lost 1 base, and 6 bases lay in between.